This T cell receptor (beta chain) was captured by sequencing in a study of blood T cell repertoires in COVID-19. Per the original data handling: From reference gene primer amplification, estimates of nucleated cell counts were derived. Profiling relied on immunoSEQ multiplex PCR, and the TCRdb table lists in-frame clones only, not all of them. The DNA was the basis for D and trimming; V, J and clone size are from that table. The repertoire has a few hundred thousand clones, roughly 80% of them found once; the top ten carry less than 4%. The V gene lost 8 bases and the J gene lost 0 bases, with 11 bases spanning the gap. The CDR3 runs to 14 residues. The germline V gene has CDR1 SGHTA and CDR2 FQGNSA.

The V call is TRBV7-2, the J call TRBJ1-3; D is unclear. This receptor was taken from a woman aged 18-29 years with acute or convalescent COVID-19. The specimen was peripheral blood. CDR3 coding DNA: TGTGCCAGCGGCCTGAAAAGCTCTGGAAACACCATATATTTT. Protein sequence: CASGLKSSGNTIYF.